These 21 T cell receptor beta chains share one sample of origin, sequenced in a study of CD8 T cells in Susac syndrome (dated by TCRdb to about 2019). The library was obtained by the immunoSEQ multiplex PCR assay. RNA was extracted with the RNeasy kit and roughly 0.45 to 1 ug was reverse transcribed using random hexamers. The raw public reads went through TCRdb reprocessing: fastp at Q25, MiXCR clone calling, in-frame beta chains kept. Entries are consolidated by CDR3 protein sequence, retaining the most common genes and DNA. The sample table records tens of thousands of distinct CDR3 sequences; 85% to 95% of these occur just once. Approximately 0.48% of the sample is held by the ten biggest clonotypes. The sample was CD8+ T cells from PBMCs. The receptors stem from a human donor with Susac syndrome.

The chain is built from TRBV2 and TRBJ2-1; no reliable D call. The V end lost 2 bases, the J end lost 6 bases, and 2 bases lay between the germline ends. Germline V gene lookup returns CDR1 SNHLY and CDR2 FYNNEI. This CDR3 region has 11 residues. CDR3 DNA sequence: TGTGCCAGCAGTGAACTCAATGAGCAGTTCTTC. Protein sequence: CASSELNEQFF.

A few counts support this clonotype. The chain recombines TRBV29-1 with TRBJ1-1, with TRBD1 as a possible D gene (5 bases). CDR1 is SQVTM, CDR2 ANQGSEA, per germline. With 7 bases removed from V and 8 bases from J, the gap between germline ends came to 20 bases. The CDR3 totals 13 residues. CDR3 in amino acids: CSADPQGEYEAFF. In nucleotides, the CDR3 is TGCAGCGCCGACCCGCAGGGCGAATACGAAGCTTTCTTT.

This chain links TRBV6-2 or TRBV6-3 with TRBJ1-1; D call uncertain. Germline V CDR1 and CDR2: MNHEY, SVGEGT. Trimming took 2 bases from V and 3 from J, leaving 7 bases between them. The CDR3 length is 13 residues. CDR3 in amino acids: CASSYVRDTEAFF. DNA of the CDR3: TGTGCCAGCAGTTACGTCCGGGACACTGAAGCTTTCTTT.

The chain couples TRBV2 to TRBJ2-4; 11 nucleotides line up with TRBD2. The trim removed 6 bases at V and 0 bases at J, leaving 13 bases unmatched. This CDR3 region has 19 residues. Germline V lookup: CDR1 SNHLY, CDR2 FYNNEI. CDR3 protein: CASRPLAGGPSIAKNIQYF. DNA of the CDR3: TGTGCCAGCAGGCCGCTAGCGGGAGGACCCTCTATAGCCAAAAACATTCAGTACTTC.

The chain recombines TRBV14 with TRBJ1-2; a weak D match, TRBD1 (6 bases). In germline, CDR1 is SGHDN, CDR2 FVKESK. The CDR3 covers 13 residues. V lost 1 base to trimming and J lost 4 bases, with 7 bases between them. The CDR3 sequence is CASSQVTGYGYTF. CDR3 nucleotides: TGTGCCAGCAGCCAAGTGACAGGCTATGGCTACACCTTC.

This sequence joins TRBV29-1 and TRBJ1-1, with 7 bases fitting TRBD1. Germline V gene sequence: CDR1 SQVTM, CDR2 ANQGSEA. The CDR3 loop spans 11 amino acids. After removal of 5 bases from V and 4 bases from J, the junction contained 1 base not matched to a gene. The CDR3 reads CSVPGGTEAFF. Here the CDR3 DNA reads TGCAGCGTTCCAGGGGGCACTGAAGCTTTCTTT.

V usage is TRBV20-1 and J usage is TRBJ1-1; D gene unclear. The CDR3 loop spans 11 amino acids. The germline gives CDR1 DFQATT, CDR2 SNEGSKA (reference sequence). Deletions cut 5 bases from V and 3 bases from J, with 7 bases between. The CDR3 protein is CSAFEYTEAFF. The CDR3 DNA follows: TGCAGTGCTTTCGAATACACTGAAGCTTTCTTT.

This chain uses TRBV4-1 with TRBJ1-4; TRBD1 matches 10 bases. The CDR3 runs to 14 residues. V shed 4 bases and J 6 bases; nucleotides not matched to a gene: 2. Looked up from germline, CDR1 is MGHRA and CDR2 is YSYEKL. This CDR3 reads CASSPGTGDEKLFF. CDR3 nucleotides: TGCGCCAGCAGCCCCGGGACAGGGGATGAAAAACTGTTTTTT.

The rearrangement uses TRBV9 and TRBJ2-7, with 8 bases fitting TRBD1. This CDR3 has 16 residues. Trimming removed 0 bases from V and 0 bases from J; junction bases left unmatched: 5. Looked up from germline, CDR1 is SGDLS and CDR2 is YYNGEE. The CDR3 spells CASSVGSTGASYEQYF. The CDR3 DNA reads as TGTGCCAGCAGCGTAGGATCGACAGGGGCCTCCTACGAGCAGTACTTC.

The gene calls are TRBV5-6 and TRBJ2-4, with D perhaps TRBD1 (6 bases). This CDR3 region has 12 residues. Trimming stripped 4 bases from V and 10 bases from J, with 12 bases between. In germline, CDR1 is SGHDT, CDR2 YYEEEE. In DNA form, the CDR3 reads TGTGCCAGCAGCACCGGGACAACTATTCAGTACTTC. This sequence encodes CASSTGTTIQYF. The entire variable domain, with the rest obtained from reference TRBV5-6 and TRBJ2-4, is as follows: DAGVTQSPTHLIKTRGQQVTLRCSPKSGHDTVSWYQQALGQGPQFIFQYYEEEERQRGNFPDRFSGHQFPNYSSELNVNALLLGDSALYLCASSTGTTIQYFGAGTRLSVL.

The chain carries TRBV5-1 and TRBJ1-1; no reliable D call. The CDR3 runs 12 residues. V was pared by 2 bases and J by 1 base, with 3 bases between. Germline CDR1 and CDR2: SGHRS and YFSETQ. CDR3: CASSFENTEAFF. The CDR3 DNA sequence: TGCGCCAGCAGCTTCGAGAACACTGAAGCTTTCTTT.

The chain combines TRBV20-1 with TRBJ2-5; 9 nucleotides match TRBD1. Germline V gene data show CDR1 as DFQATT and CDR2 as SNEGSKA (reference sequence). This CDR3 is built from 15 residues. With V trimmed by 0 bases and J by 5 bases, 7 bases remained unmatched. The CDR3 DNA follows: TGCAGTGCTAGAGATTGGGGACAGGGTTGGGAGACCCAGTACTTC. Its protein is CSARDWGQGWETQYF.

The chain is built from TRBV20-1 and TRBJ2-7, with D maybe TRBD1 (5 bases). The V end lost 0 bases, the J end lost 0 bases, and 12 bases lay between the germline ends. This CDR3 contains 15 residues. The germline CDR1 and CDR2 sequences are DFQATT and SNEGSKA (reference sequence). The DNA of the CDR3 is TGCAGTGCTAGAGATTCAACAGGCACCTCCTACGAGCAGTACTTC. Protein product: CSARDSTGTSYEQYF.

The V call is TRBV5-1, the J call TRBJ2-3; 10 nucleotides agree with TRBD2. Germline-derived CDR1 and CDR2 are SGHRS and YFSETQ. V gave up 4 bases and J gave up 0 bases; unmatched junction bases: 5. The CDR3 spans 16 residues. CDR3 DNA: TGCGCCAGCAGCCCCGGACTAGCGGAGAGCACAGATACGCAGTATTTT. Translation gives CASSPGLAESTDTQYF. The full variable domain, its missing parts supplied by reference TRBV5-1 and TRBJ2-3, is KAGVTQTPRYLIKTRGQQVTLSCSPISGHRSVSWYQQTPGQGLQFLFEYFSETQRNKGNFPGRFSGRQFSNSRSEMNVSTLELGDSALYLCASSPGLAESTDTQYFGPGTRLTVL.

V gene TRBV5-1 combines with J gene TRBJ2-1; D remains ambiguous. The CDR3 contains 16 residues. CDR1 is SGHRS, CDR2 YFSETQ, per germline. V was pared by 4 bases and J by 0 bases, with 14 bases between. CDR3 sequence: CASSMDGMVSYNEQFF. CDR3 nucleotides: TGCGCCAGCAGCATGGATGGTATGGTCTCCTACAATGAGCAGTTCTTC.

This chain links TRBV28 with TRBJ1-5; D ambiguous. In germline, CDR1 is MDHEN, CDR2 SYDVKM. V was pared by 7 bases and J by 0 bases, with 16 bases between. The CDR3 loop spans 16 amino acids. DNA of the CDR3: TGTGCCAGCACGAGTTTTAGGGATCGTAGCAATCAGCCCCAGCATTTT. This sequence encodes CASTSFRDRSNQPQHF.

The chain recombines TRBV4-2 with TRBJ2-7; D call uncertain. Trimming removed 0 bases from V and 2 bases from J, with 8 bases in between. This CDR3 spans 14 amino acids. CDR1 and CDR2 from the germline V gene are LGHNA and YNFKEQ. As DNA, the CDR3 is TGTGCCAGCAGCCAAGAGCAGGAACCCTACGAGCAGTACTTC. This codes for CASSQEQEPYEQYF.

This rearrangement joins TRBV12-3 or TRBV12-4 to TRBJ2-2, with TRBD2 matching over 9 bases. The V segment lost 6 bases and the J segment 8 bases; nucleotides outside the gene matches: 13. The CDR3 spans 16 residues. CDR3 residues: CASRSLSGSRKGELFF. The CDR3 region has the DNA TGTGCCAGCAGATCTCTTAGCGGGAGTCGGAAGGGGGAGCTGTTTTTT.

This chain uses TRBV27 with TRBJ1-1; D possibly corresponds to TRBD1 (5 bases). The V gene's germline CDR1 is MNHEY and CDR2 SMNVEV (reference sequence). V shed 3 bases and J shed 0 bases, with 14 bases lying between them. The CDR3 consists of 16 residues. In nucleotides, the CDR3 is TGTGCCAGCAGTTTGGGGCAGGGATTAATGAACACTGAAGCTTTCTTT. It is translated as CASSLGQGLMNTEAFF.

V and J are TRBV30 and TRBJ2-7; D not resolved. The CDR3 is 12 amino acids. V lost 4 bases and J 0 bases, leaving 7 bases between the germline ends. CDR1 and CDR2 (germline): GTSNPN, SVGIG (reference sequence). Here the CDR3 reads CAWTYSSYEQYF. As DNA, the CDR3 is TGTGCCTGGACCTACAGCTCCTACGAGCAGTACTTC. Full variable domain (remainder filled in from reference TRBV30 and TRBJ2-7): SQTIHQWPATLVQPVGSPLSLECTVEGTSNPNLYWYRQAAGRGLQLLFYSVGIGQISSEVPQNLSASRPQDRQFILSSKKLLLSDSGFYLCAWTYSSYEQYFGPGTRLTVT.

The rearrangement uses TRBV5-6 and TRBJ1-1; no clear D. Germline assignment: CDR1 SGHDT and CDR2 YYEEEE. CDR3 size: 12 residues. The ends were cut back, 0 bases at V and 3 bases at J, with 3 bases in the middle. CDR3 sequence: CASSLGDTEAFF. The CDR3 DNA follows: TGTGCCAGCAGCTTGGGGGACACTGAAGCTTTCTTT.